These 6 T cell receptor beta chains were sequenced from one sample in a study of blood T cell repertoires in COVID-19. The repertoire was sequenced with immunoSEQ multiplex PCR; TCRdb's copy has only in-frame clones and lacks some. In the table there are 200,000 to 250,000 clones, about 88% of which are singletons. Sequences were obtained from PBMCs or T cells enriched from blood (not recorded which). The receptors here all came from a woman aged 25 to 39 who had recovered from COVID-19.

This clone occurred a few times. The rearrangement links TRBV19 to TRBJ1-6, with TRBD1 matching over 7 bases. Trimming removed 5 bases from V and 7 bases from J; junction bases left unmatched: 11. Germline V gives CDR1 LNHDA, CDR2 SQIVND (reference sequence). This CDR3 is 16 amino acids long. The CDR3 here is CASSVAAGTANSPLHF. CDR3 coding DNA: TGTGCCAGTAGTGTCGCCGCGGGGACAGCCAATTCACCCCTCCACTTT.

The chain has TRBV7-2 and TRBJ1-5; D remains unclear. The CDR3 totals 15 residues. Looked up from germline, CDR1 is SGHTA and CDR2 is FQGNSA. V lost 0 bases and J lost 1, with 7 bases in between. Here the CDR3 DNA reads TGTGCCAGCAGCTTAGCGAGTGCGAGCAATCAGCCCCAGCATTTT. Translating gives CASSLASASNQPQHF.

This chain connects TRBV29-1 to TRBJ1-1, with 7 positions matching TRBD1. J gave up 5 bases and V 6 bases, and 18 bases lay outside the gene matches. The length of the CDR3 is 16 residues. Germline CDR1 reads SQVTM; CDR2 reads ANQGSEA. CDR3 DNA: TGCAGCGTCCGGAAGTTTACAGGGGCGAAGGGGACTGAAGCTTTCTTT. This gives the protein CSVRKFTGAKGTEAFF.

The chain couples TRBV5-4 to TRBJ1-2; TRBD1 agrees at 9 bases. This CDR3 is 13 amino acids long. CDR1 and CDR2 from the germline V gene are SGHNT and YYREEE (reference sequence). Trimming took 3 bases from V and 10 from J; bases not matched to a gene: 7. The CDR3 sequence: CASSWDRERDYTF. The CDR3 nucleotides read TGTGCCAGCAGCTGGGACAGGGAAAGAGACTACACCTTC.

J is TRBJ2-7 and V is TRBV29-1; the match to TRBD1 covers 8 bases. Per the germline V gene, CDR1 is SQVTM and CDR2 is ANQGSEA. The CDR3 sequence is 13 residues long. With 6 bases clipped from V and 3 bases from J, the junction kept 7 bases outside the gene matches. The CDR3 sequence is CSVRQGSRYEQYF. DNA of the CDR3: TGCAGCGTCCGACAGGGGTCACGCTACGAGCAGTACTTC.

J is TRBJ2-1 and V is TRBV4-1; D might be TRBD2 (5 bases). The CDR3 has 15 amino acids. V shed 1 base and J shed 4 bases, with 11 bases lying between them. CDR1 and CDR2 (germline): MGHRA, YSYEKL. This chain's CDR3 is CASSQVAPYYNEQFF. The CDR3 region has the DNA TGCGCCAGCAGCCAAGTAGCGCCTTATTACAATGAGCAGTTCTTC.